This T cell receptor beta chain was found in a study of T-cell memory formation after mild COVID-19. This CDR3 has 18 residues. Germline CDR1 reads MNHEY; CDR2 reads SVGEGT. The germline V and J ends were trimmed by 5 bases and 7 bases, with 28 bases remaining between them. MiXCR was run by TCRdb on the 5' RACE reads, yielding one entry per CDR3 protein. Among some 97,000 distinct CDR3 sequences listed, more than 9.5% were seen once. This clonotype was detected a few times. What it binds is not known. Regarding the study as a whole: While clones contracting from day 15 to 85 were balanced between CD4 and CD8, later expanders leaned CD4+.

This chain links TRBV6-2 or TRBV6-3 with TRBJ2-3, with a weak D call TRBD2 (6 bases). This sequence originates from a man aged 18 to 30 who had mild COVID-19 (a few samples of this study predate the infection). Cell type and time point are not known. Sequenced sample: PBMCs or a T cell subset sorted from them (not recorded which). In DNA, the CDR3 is TGTGCCAGCAGTAACGATTTTCAACCCGGGACTCAGTGGAATACGCAGTATTTT. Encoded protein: CASSNDFQPGTQWNTQYF.